This TCR beta chain is from a study of graft-versus-host responses after intestinal transplantation. Produced via immunoSEQ multiplex PCR; TCRdb's table is partial and in-frame only. The data hold under 25,000 clones, with about a third observed a single time. Details on this clone: At the DNA level, this CDR3 is encoded by other sequences in the same sample as well.

This TCR came from a human patient who was an organ donor for intestinal transplantation. Sequenced material: alloreactive CD4+ T cells from a mixed lymphocyte reaction culture, taken before transplantation. Subset in this sample: CFSE-low proliferating T cells sorted from roughly 6-day pre-transplant mixed lymphocyte reaction (GvH or HvG direction).

CDR3: CASSLDLGRMNYGYTF. DNA of the CDR3: TGTGCCAGCAGCTTAGACTTGGGACGGATGAACTATGGCTACACCTTC. This sequence joins TRBV7-2 and TRBJ1-2; possibly TRBD1 for D (5 bases). Germline CDR1 is SGHTA and CDR2 is FQGNSA. V was shortened by 1 base and J by 2 bases, with 14 bases between the two germline ends. The CDR3 contains 16 residues.